Detailed here is one TCR beta chain. What antigen it recognizes has not been identified. No much larger clone is present one base from it, and per-base qualities are unavailable. TCR CDR3 regions were amplified from genomic DNA by multiplex PCR using the deep immunoSEQ assay. For each cell subset, the extracted genomic DNA was distributed evenly across all wells of several immunoSEQ 96-well plates, and each plate served as one replicate. For sorted subsets, 150 to 200 ng genomic DNA, equal to tens of thousands of T cell genomes, was loaded into each replicate PCR. Purified libraries were quantified with a Qubit 3.0 fluorometer, sized on a Bioanalyzer 2100, and re-quantified with the KAPA Library Quantification kit. Each immunoSEQ 96-well plate was sequenced on its own single-read 150-cycle Illumina NextSeq 550 flow cell. The original pipeline was this. The immunoSEQ output contained only junctional sequences without quality scores, so filtering could not match that applied to full-length reads. To assign V/J genes and CDR3, sequences were annotated using PyIR, a Python wrapper for IgBLAST v1.9, with IMGT germline references. Reads were removed for weak V/J assignments (E-value above 1e-6), missing CDR3, stop codons, out-of-frame junctions, or ambiguous translated residues. V3J clonotypes were defined by identical inferred V gene, J gene, and CDR3 amino acid sequence. Percentage overlap between repertoires was calculated by dividing the number of shared unique clonotypes by the size of the smaller repertoire. Repertoire richness was assessed with RTK rarefaction, the Chao1 estimator, and Recon v2.1 estimates of unobserved clonotypes. Generation probabilities were computed with OLGA for all TCRbeta clonotypes obtained by the gDNA method from several donors. TCRdb limited this immuneACCESS table to in-frame rearrangements with V and J called. A share of clones is missing; checked studies link under half to unresolved V genes, and the rest is unexplained. That table furnishes V, J and clone size, whereas the DNA furnished D and trimming. This sample comprises around 990,000 clones, about 72% of them detected only once. Together, the top ten hold almost 0.9% of the sample.

Donors were healthy HIV-negative adults with no recently reported acute infections or vaccinations. All donors were Caucasian adults living in Nashville, Tennessee, USA. CD4+ T cells were enriched by magnetic negative selection, after which naive cells were positively selected on CD45RA and the negative fraction was taken as the memory subset. Blood was collected by leukapheresis, and PBMCs were isolated by Ficoll-Histopaque density gradient centrifugation and then cryopreserved in liquid nitrogen vapor phase. Analytical flow cytometry was used to check the purity and quantity of every magnetically sorted T cell population. Genomic DNA was isolated from every sorted fraction and measured by UV absorbance on a Nanodrop 2000c. CDR1 and CDR2, per the germline V gene, are MNHNS and SASEGT. The CDR3 holds 13 amino acids from the cysteine to the phenylalanine. Of all the DNA, just the CDR3 is kept, 39 bases in frame from base 1. V and J are trimmed by 5 bases and 7 bases, and the gene matches miss 7 bases of the junction.

The record originates from a study of shared clonotypes between healthy human individuals (dated by TCRdb to the early 2020s). The study in broad terms: The cohort comprised a couple of women and three men aged 18 to 49 years. Per donor, three plates each were used for CD4 naive and CD4 memory, two for CD8 naive, and one for CD8 memory. The study deeply sequenced blood TCR repertoires of several healthy adults to estimate repertoire size and the extent of clonotype sharing between individuals. Libraries were prepared and TCR repertoires were sequenced by different laboratories using diverse techniques, in order to increase sequencing depth and limit assay-specific biases. Leukapheresis yielded between about 0.85 and 9 billion PBMCs per donor.

Points the paper makes about the study in general: Sampling was restricted to blood, and TCR repertoires in tissue are likely to differ from TCR repertoires in blood. Larger estimated clonotype richness was generally found for naive subsets than for memory subsets. Pairwise subsampling indicated that sequencing depth was expected to affect the degree of clonotype sharing among donors. Incomplete sequencing was indicated by rarefaction of sorted-subset datasets, despite the large sequencing depth. About 5% of naive CD4, approximately 3.7% of naive CD8, roughly 2.4% of memory CD4, and approximately 0.4% of memory CD8 clonotypes were shared across a handful of donors. Compared with non-shared clonotypes, clonotypes shared by all four sorted-subset donors had higher generation probabilities. Because the study included a small number of donors, the genetic and exposure-history diversity represented was limited.

Sequenced material: memory CD4+ T cells from PBMCs. Reading the label with the study, this specimen's cell subset or site is: CD45RA-negative fraction. Rearrangement joined TRBV6-1 to TRBJ2-7; the junction holds 8 bases that match TRBD1. The TCR comes from a man between 18 and 29 years old in good health. Some clones in this sample may be carry-over from other donors' samples. The sequence in DNA is TGTGCCAGCAGTCCCGGACAGGGTGGAGAGCAGTACTTC. Translated, this gives CASSPGQGGEQYF.